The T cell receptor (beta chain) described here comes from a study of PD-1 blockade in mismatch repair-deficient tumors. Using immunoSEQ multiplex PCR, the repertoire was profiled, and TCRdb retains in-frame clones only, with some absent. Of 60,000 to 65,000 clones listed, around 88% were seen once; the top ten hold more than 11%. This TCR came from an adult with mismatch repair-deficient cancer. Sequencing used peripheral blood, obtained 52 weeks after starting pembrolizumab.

Here the CDR3 reads CASSVPAGSQDEQYF. The DNA of the CDR3 is TGTGCCAGCAGTGTTCCAGCGGGGTCCCAGGACGAGCAGTACTTC. The V gene is TRBV6-1, the J gene TRBJ2-7; 7 nucleotides match TRBD2. The V segment lost 4 bases and the J segment 5 bases; nucleotides outside the gene matches: 11. CDR3 size: 15 residues. Germline V gene data show CDR1 as MNHNS and CDR2 as SASEGT.